Sequencing of this T cell receptor (beta chain) was carried out in a study of fetal regulatory T cell absence and autoimmunity. For the study at large: IPEX patients had exocrine pancreas autoimmunity without clinical diabetes. Study-level results: Some top pancreas TCR clones were over 90-fold enriched versus cord blood. The oligoclonal enrichment was interpreted as supporting antigen-driven pancreatic autoimmunity before birth in IPEX syndrome.

Details on this clone: Its antigen is undetermined.

The CDR3 loop spans 16 amino acids. Germline V gives CDR1 MNHNY, CDR2 SVGAGI (reference sequence). The assay was run at survey level. The data were produced by immunoSEQ multiplex PCR, yet TCRdb's version contains in-frame clones alone and is incomplete. Among approximately 46,000 clones listed, roughly 80% were seen once. The chain couples TRBV6-6 to TRBJ2-5; TRBD2 matches at 9 bases. With the DNA end fitting TRBJ2-7 better, the J assignment may be wrong. The sequence derives from a newborn boy with IPEX syndrome. The sample taken for sequencing was cord blood. CDR3 sequence: CASSYASGEADYEQYF. The DNA of the CDR3 is TGTGCCAGCAGTTACGCTAGCGGGGAGGCCGACTACGAGCAGTACTTC.